Listed below are T cell receptor beta chains from one sample, sequenced in a study of persistence of HIV-infected CD4 T cells. These receptors are not linked to any known antigen. Assay: immunoSEQ multiplex PCR; the TCRdb copy retains only in-frame clones and omits some. In the table there are 25,000 to 35,000 clones, roughly four fifths of which are singletons. Here the sequenced sample was CD4+ T cells sorted from PBMCs after roughly 19-hour stimulation, taken from a patient who received antiretroviral therapy. Receptor source: an adult man with HIV who was CMV-seropositive. Each CDR3 is given without its conserved first and last residue. The order of the fields is D gene, J gene, V gene, CDR3 protein. D genes are given only for firm matches.

D gene: TRBD1; J gene: TRBJ2-7; V gene: TRBV2; CDR3 protein: ASSFFASGTGGYEQY
D gene: -; J gene: TRBJ1-2; V gene: TRBV4-1; CDR3 protein: ASSQLGPNYGYT
D gene: -; J gene: TRBJ2-1; V gene: TRBV9; CDR3 protein: ASSAPQSFDNEQF
D gene: -; J gene: TRBJ2-1; V gene: TRBV4-3; CDR3 protein: ASSLGSEQF
D gene: TRBD1; J gene: TRBJ1-5; V gene: TRBV6-5; CDR3 protein: ATQLPAGGNQPQH
D gene: TRBD1; J gene: TRBJ1-4; V gene: TRBV29-1; CDR3 protein: SVWGHRGAGATNEKLF
D gene: -; J gene: TRBJ1-5; V gene: TRBV9; CDR3 protein: ASSPTDLNTYSNQPQH
D gene: -; J gene: TRBJ1-4; V gene: TRBV12-5; CDR3 protein: ASGLSLDREKLF
D gene: TRBD1; J gene: TRBJ2-2; V gene: TRBV14; CDR3 protein: ASSLRTGTGELF
D gene: -; J gene: TRBJ1-4; V gene: TRBV5-4; CDR3 protein: ASSIRGIDEKLF
D gene: TRBD2; J gene: TRBJ2-2; V gene: TRBV6-5; CDR3 protein: ASSYQRTSQAGELF
D gene: -; J gene: TRBJ1-1; V gene: TRBV4-3; CDR3 protein: ASSPKPDRGTEAF
D gene: TRBD1; J gene: TRBJ2-3; V gene: TRBV27; CDR3 protein: ASRDRGDTQY
D gene: -; J gene: TRBJ2-3; V gene: TRBV5-1; CDR3 protein: ASSLDGRGTDTQY
D gene: TRBD2; J gene: TRBJ2-7; V gene: TRBV15; CDR3 protein: ATSIAGTSYEQY
D gene: -; J gene: TRBJ2-7; V gene: TRBV12-3/TRBV12-4; CDR3 protein: ASSLSGSYEQY
D gene: -; J gene: TRBJ2-1; V gene: TRBV6-5; CDR3 protein: ASIQDISYNEQF
D gene: -; J gene: TRBJ2-1; V gene: TRBV7-2; CDR3 protein: ASSLQGGHEQF
D gene: TRBD2; J gene: TRBJ2-1; V gene: TRBV4-2; CDR3 protein: ASSQGTSGAYNEQF
D gene: -; J gene: TRBJ2-5; V gene: TRBV7-2; CDR3 protein: ASSLDGPGTQY
D gene: -; J gene: TRBJ1-2; V gene: TRBV3-1/TRBV3-2; CDR3 protein: ASSQGGAGYT
D gene: -; J gene: TRBJ2-7; V gene: TRBV5-5; CDR3 protein: ASSLETASYEQY
D gene: TRBD1; J gene: TRBJ1-6; V gene: TRBV7-9; CDR3 protein: ASSSWTGGRYNSPLH
D gene: -; J gene: TRBJ2-3; V gene: TRBV6-5; CDR3 protein: ASTGSEGTDTQY
D gene: TRBD1; J gene: TRBJ1-1; V gene: TRBV3-1/TRBV3-2; CDR3 protein: ASSPWGQANTEAF
D gene: TRBD1; J gene: TRBJ2-7; V gene: TRBV7-3; CDR3 protein: ASSFSGTGPYEQY
D gene: -; J gene: TRBJ2-7; V gene: TRBV7-2; CDR3 protein: ASSFHGTSYEQY
D gene: -; J gene: TRBJ1-5; V gene: TRBV7-9; CDR3 protein: ASSLGGSDQPQH
D gene: TRBD2; J gene: TRBJ2-3; V gene: TRBV7-8; CDR3 protein: ASSYGAVYGGDTQY
D gene: -; J gene: TRBJ1-1; V gene: TRBV7-3; CDR3 protein: ASSLTANTEAF
D gene: -; J gene: TRBJ1-1; V gene: TRBV6-2/TRBV6-3; CDR3 protein: ASSYPTRAEAF
D gene: -; J gene: TRBJ1-5; V gene: TRBV19; CDR3 protein: ASRSKDGSNQPQH
D gene: -; J gene: TRBJ1-2; V gene: TRBV5-4; CDR3 protein: ASSLVAGRGYT
D gene: TRBD1; J gene: TRBJ1-6; V gene: TRBV10-3; CDR3 protein: AISRDRENSPLH
D gene: TRBD1; J gene: TRBJ2-3; V gene: TRBV6-2/TRBV6-3; CDR3 protein: ASRPYRGRTDTQY
D gene: -; J gene: TRBJ1-1; V gene: TRBV12-3/TRBV12-4; CDR3 protein: ASRLGMTAEAF
D gene: TRBD1; J gene: TRBJ1-5; V gene: TRBV6-5; CDR3 protein: ASSYSGTGVQPQH
D gene: -; J gene: TRBJ2-7; V gene: TRBV20-1; CDR3 protein: SAVSSYEQY
D gene: -; J gene: TRBJ1-4; V gene: TRBV19; CDR3 protein: ASRRATNEKLF
D gene: -; J gene: TRBJ2-7; V gene: TRBV19; CDR3 protein: ASKMRFTDSYEQY
D gene: -; J gene: TRBJ1-5; V gene: TRBV21-1; CDR3 protein: ASSPRDTNQPQH
D gene: TRBD1; J gene: TRBJ1-2; V gene: TRBV19; CDR3 protein: ASSEPRQGPNGYT
D gene: -; J gene: TRBJ2-7; V gene: TRBV19; CDR3 protein: ASSIGLMSSYEQY
D gene: -; J gene: TRBJ1-4; V gene: TRBV19; CDR3 protein: ATQRGDLGATNEKLF
D gene: -; J gene: TRBJ1-2; V gene: TRBV7-9; CDR3 protein: ASSLTTGYT
D gene: -; J gene: TRBJ1-6; V gene: TRBV4-3; CDR3 protein: ASSREGSSPLH
D gene: TRBD2; J gene: TRBJ2-1; V gene: TRBV18; CDR3 protein: ASSPRLAGSIIVNNEQF
D gene: -; J gene: TRBJ2-3; V gene: TRBV5-6; CDR3 protein: ASSRGPGPGDTQY
D gene: -; J gene: TRBJ1-1; V gene: TRBV6-5; CDR3 protein: ASSRDSAMNTEAF
D gene: -; J gene: TRBJ2-3; V gene: TRBV3-1/TRBV3-2; CDR3 protein: ASSSHGSGDTQY
D gene: -; J gene: TRBJ2-3; V gene: TRBV6-6; CDR3 protein: ASSYLGGGRADTQY
D gene: -; J gene: TRBJ1-6; V gene: TRBV30; CDR3 protein: AWSLSSYNSPLH
D gene: TRBD1; J gene: TRBJ2-2; V gene: TRBV7-9; CDR3 protein: ASSLDPGTGFTGELF